These T cell receptor beta chains were read from a single sample in a study of control samples from healthy donors and cancer patients. The protocol was immunoSEQ multiplex PCR, while the TCRdb copy is restricted to in-frame clones and leaves out a portion. This sample has 120,000 or so clones, with over 75% found just once. The sample comprised blood. The origin of the receptors is a man younger than 35 in good health. CDR3s include the opening cysteine and the closing phenylalanine or tryptophan. Each record gives: V gene, clone size, D gene, J gene, CDR3 protein, CDR3 DNA. The D gene is left open where the match is weak. Size values are once, few and many counts, or a class for expanded clones, and some rows have none.

>TRBV6-6|.|TRBD1|TRBJ2-1
CATSTGTAYNEQFF
TGTGCCACCTCGACCGGGACAGCTTACAATGAGCAGTTCTTC
>TRBV27|.|TRBD1|TRBJ1-2
CASSFLQGELYGYTF
TGTGCCAGCAGTTTTCTACAGGGGGAGCTCTATGGCTACACCTTC
>TRBV19|.|TRBD1|TRBJ2-3
CASKSDRASTDTQYF
TGTGCCAGTAAATCCGACAGGGCTAGCACAGATACGCAGTATTTT
>TRBV5-1|.|TRBD2|TRBJ2-1
CASSLEGGRGPANEQFF
TGCGCCAGCAGCTTGGAAGGCGGGAGAGGCCCCGCCAATGAGCAGTTCTTC
>TRBV5-1|once|.|TRBJ1-1
CASSLGTANTEAFF
TGCGCCAGCAGCCTCGGGACCGCGAACACTGAAGCTTTCTTT
>TRBV28|.|.|TRBJ1-4
CASSLSQGLEKLFF
TGTGCCAGCAGTTTAAGCCAGGGCCTCGAAAAACTGTTTTTT
>TRBV19|few|TRBD1|TRBJ1-2
CASSMTSGQGLRDGYTF
TGTGCCAGTAGTATGACCTCGGGACAGGGGCTACGAGATGGCTACACCTTC
>TRBV3-1/TRBV3-2|.|TRBD2|TRBJ2-5
CATSSGKYQETQYF
TGTGCCACCTCAAGCGGGAAGTACCAAGAGACCCAGTACTTC
>TRBV7-2|.|TRBD2|TRBJ2-7
CASSSLTSGGSYEQYF
TGTGCCAGCAGCTCCTTAACTAGCGGAGGCTCCTACGAGCAGTACTTC
>TRBV3-1/TRBV3-2|.|.|TRBJ1-5
CASSPRGENRPQHF
TGTGCCAGCAGCCCAAGGGGGGAAAATCGGCCCCAGCATTTT
>TRBV28|.|TRBD1|TRBJ1-4
CASSLFPGQGNEKLFF
TGTGCCAGCAGCTTGTTCCCGGGACAGGGGAATGAAAAACTGTTTTTT
>TRBV28|.|.|TRBJ1-1
CASTPSANTEAFF
TGTGCCAGCACCCCCTCGGCGAACACTGAAGCTTTCTTT
>TRBV7-9|.|.|TRBJ2-5
CASSLARSGSETQYF
TGTGCCAGCAGCTTAGCCCGGTCCGGGAGCGAGACCCAGTACTTC
>TRBV5-1|.|TRBD2|TRBJ2-2
CASSPGTSGAGELFF
TGCGCCAGCAGCCCAGGGACTAGCGGGGCCGGGGAGCTGTTTTTT
>TRBV18|.|.|TRBJ2-3
CASSPATATDTQYF
TGTGCCAGCTCACCAGCGACAGCTACAGATACGCAGTATTTT
>TRBV7-2|.|.|TRBJ2-7
CASSPPFHEQYF
TGTGCCAGCAGCCCCCCATTCCACGAGCAGTACTTC
>TRBV19|.|.|TRBJ2-1
CASSPARGEQFF
TGTGCCAGTAGTCCTGCCCGTGGTGAGCAGTTCTTC
>TRBV10-1|once|.|TRBJ2-1
CASSESRAAGNEQFF
TGCGCCAGCAGTGAGTCGAGGGCCGCTGGGAATGAGCAGTTCTTC
>TRBV6-5|.|TRBD1|TRBJ2-1
CASRIPGQGHEQFF
TGTGCCAGCAGGATACCGGGACAGGGTCATGAGCAGTTCTTC
>TRBV6-1|.|TRBD1|TRBJ1-1
CASSEWQGQGKSFF
TGTGCCAGCAGTGAATGGCAGGGACAGGGGAAATCTTTCTTT
>TRBV6-4|few|TRBD2|TRBJ2-1
CASSGLAGVNEQFF
TGTGCCAGCAGCGGACTAGCGGGAGTCAATGAGCAGTTCTTC
>TRBV7-9|.|.|TRBJ2-4
CASSSIGGDIQYF
TGTGCCAGCAGCAGTATTGGTGGAGACATTCAGTACTTC
>TRBV6-5|.|.|TRBJ2-2
CASGSDGRGAGELFF
TGTGCCAGCGGCTCTGACGGGAGAGGCGCCGGGGAGCTGTTTTTT
>TRBV11-1|.|.|TRBJ1-1
CASSFPGQTREAFF
TGTGCCAGCAGCTTCCCGGGACAAACCAGGGAAGCTTTCTTT
>TRBV3-1/TRBV3-2|.|TRBD2|TRBJ2-1
CASSPGLAGDEQFF
TGTGCCAGCAGTCCGGGACTGGCGGGAGATGAGCAGTTCTTC
>TRBV11-2|.|.|TRBJ1-5
CASSLDNNQPQHF
TGTGCCAGCAGCTTAGACAACAATCAGCCCCAGCATTTT
>TRBV2|.|.|TRBJ1-1
CASSGGRPGTEAFF
TGTGCCAGCAGTGGGGGTCGCCCAGGCACTGAAGCTTTCTTT
>TRBV5-1|.|TRBD1|TRBJ2-5
CASSLAQGWEETQYF
TGCGCCAGCAGCTTGGCACAGGGGTGGGAAGAGACCCAGTACTTC
>TRBV24-1|.|TRBD2|TRBJ2-3
CATSDPRWTSGRAGADTQYF
TGTGCCACCAGTGATCCACGATGGACTAGCGGGAGGGCCGGGGCAGATACGCAGTATTTT
>TRBV19|once|.|TRBJ1-4
CASSPEWDHEKLFF
TGTGCCAGTAGTCCCGAGTGGGACCATGAAAAACTGTTTTTT
>TRBV6-1|.|TRBD1|TRBJ2-2
CASSGDFRGQVRNTGELFF
TGTGCCAGCAGTGGAGACTTCAGGGGGCAAGTAAGGAACACCGGGGAGCTGTTTTTT
>TRBV6-4|.|TRBD2|TRBJ2-3
CASSLGTSGGATTSTDTQYF
TGTGCCAGCAGTCTAGGGACTAGCGGGGGTGCGACCACCTCCACAGATACGCAGTATTTT
>TRBV7-3|.|.|TRBJ1-2
CASSLTAQGYGYTF
TGTGCCAGCAGCTTGACGGCCCAGGGTTATGGCTACACCTTC
>TRBV27|few|.|TRBJ2-6
CASSYWTVGRGANVLTF
TGTGCCAGCAGTTATTGGACAGTCGGTCGGGGGGCCAACGTCCTGACTTTC
>TRBV10-1|once|TRBD1|TRBJ1-1
CASSEGQGVTEAFF
TGCGCCAGCAGTGAAGGCCAGGGGGTCACTGAAGCTTTCTTT
>TRBV5-6|once|TRBD2|TRBJ2-2
CASSLGEGRRNTGELFF
TGTGCCAGCAGCTTGGGGGAGGGGCGGCGGAACACCGGGGAGCTGTTTTTT
>TRBV27|.|TRBD2|TRBJ2-3
CASSLVGGGADTQYF
TGTGCCAGCAGCCTGGTCGGGGGAGGGGCAGATACGCAGTATTTT
>TRBV18|once|TRBD1|TRBJ1-5
CASSRQGSNQPQHF
TGTGCCAGCTCACGACAGGGAAGCAATCAGCCCCAGCATTTT
>TRBV14|.|.|TRBJ1-4
CASSQAGWTNEKLFF
TGTGCCAGCAGCCAAGCTGGGTGGACTAATGAAAAACTGTTTTTT
>TRBV18|.|.|TRBJ2-1
CASSPLDGNEQFF
TGTGCCAGCTCACCCCTCGATGGCAATGAGCAGTTCTTC
>TRBV27|once|.|TRBJ2-5
CASSPGQARETQYF
TGTGCCAGCAGTCCAGGACAAGCCCGCGAGACCCAGTACTTC
>TRBV7-3|.|.|TRBJ1-1
CASRMGRAFF
TGTGCCAGCCGGATGGGTAGGGCTTTCTTT
>TRBV6-1|few|.|TRBJ1-5
CASSEHLNQPQHF
TGTGCCAGCAGTGAACACCTTAATCAGCCCCAGCATTTT
>TRBV7-8|.|TRBD2|TRBJ2-3
CASSLERAGTTDTQYF
TGTGCCAGCAGCTTAGAGCGAGCGGGGACCACAGATACGCAGTATTTT
>TRBV6-6|.|.|TRBJ1-1
CASTLGVAEAFF
TGTGCCAGCACCCTAGGGGTGGCTGAAGCTTTCTTT
>TRBV27|many|TRBD1|TRBJ1-1
CASSLKRTGSTEAFF
TGTGCCAGCAGTTTAAAGAGGACAGGTTCCACTGAAGCTTTCTTT
>TRBV5-4|.|TRBD2|TRBJ2-7
CASRPQRGASYEQYF
TGTGCCAGCAGACCCCAGCGGGGGGCCTCCTACGAGCAGTACTTC
>TRBV6-6|.|.|TRBJ1-5
CAGESRDRSAQHF
TGTGCCGGGGAATCCCGGGACCGTTCTGCCCAGCATTTT
>TRBV9|.|.|TRBJ2-3
CASAARLAQDTQYF
TGTGCCAGTGCCGCCCGCCTAGCGCAAGATACGCAGTATTTT
>TRBV3-1/TRBV3-2|once|TRBD1|TRBJ1-2
CASSPSRTGVFGYTF
TGTGCCAGCAGCCCGAGCAGAACAGGGGTTTTCGGCTACACCTTC
>TRBV13|.|TRBD2|TRBJ2-5
CASSLRLAGGGETQYF
TGTGCCAGCAGCTTACGTCTAGCGGGAGGCGGGGAGACCCAGTACTTC
>TRBV28|.|.|TRBJ1-2
CASSFRGANYGYTF
TGTGCCAGCAGTTTCAGGGGTGCTAACTATGGCTACACCTTC
>TRBV7-9|.|TRBD2|TRBJ2-2
CASSFLAGVTGELFF
TGTGCCAGCAGCTTCCTAGCGGGTGTCACCGGGGAGCTGTTTTTT
>TRBV9|.|.|TRBJ1-3
CASSQTGLDGNTIYF
TGTGCCAGCAGCCAAACAGGGTTGGATGGAAACACCATATATTTT
>TRBV10-1|few|.|TRBJ1-1
CASSDFRTAPMNTEAFF
TGCGCCAGCAGTGACTTTAGGACAGCGCCTATGAACACTGAAGCTTTCTTT
>TRBV19|.|TRBD2|TRBJ2-7
CARGLPKTAGESYEQYF
TGTGCCAGGGGACTCCCAAAAACTGCGGGAGAATCCTACGAGCAGTACTTC
>TRBV7-2|.|.|TRBJ2-3
CASRLRLQSTDTQYF
TGTGCCAGCAGATTGAGGTTACAATCGACAGATACGCAGTATTTT
>TRBV7-2|.|TRBD1|TRBJ1-1
CASSPFTGGTEAFF
TGTGCCAGCAGCCCGTTTACAGGGGGGACTGAAGCTTTCTTT
>TRBV7-6|.|TRBD2|TRBJ2-2
CASSRGELLTGELFF
TGTGCCAGCAGCCGGGGGGAACTACTAACCGGGGAGCTGTTTTTT
>TRBV10-3|.|TRBD1|TRBJ1-1
CAISGRGLGTLTEAFF
TGTGCCATCAGCGGCAGGGGGCTTGGTACCCTCACTGAAGCTTTCTTT